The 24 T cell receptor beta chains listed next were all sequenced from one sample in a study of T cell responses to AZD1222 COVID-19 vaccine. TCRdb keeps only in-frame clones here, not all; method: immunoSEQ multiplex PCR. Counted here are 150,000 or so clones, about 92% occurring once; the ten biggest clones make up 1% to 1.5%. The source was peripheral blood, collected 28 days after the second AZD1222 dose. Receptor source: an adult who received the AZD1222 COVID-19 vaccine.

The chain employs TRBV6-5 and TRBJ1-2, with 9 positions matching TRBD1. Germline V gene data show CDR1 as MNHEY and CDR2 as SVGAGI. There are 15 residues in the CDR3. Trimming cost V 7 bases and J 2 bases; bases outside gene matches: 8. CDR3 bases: TGTGCCAGCACCCTGTACAGGGGGCAGAACTATGGCTACACCTTC. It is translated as CASTLYRGQNYGYTF.

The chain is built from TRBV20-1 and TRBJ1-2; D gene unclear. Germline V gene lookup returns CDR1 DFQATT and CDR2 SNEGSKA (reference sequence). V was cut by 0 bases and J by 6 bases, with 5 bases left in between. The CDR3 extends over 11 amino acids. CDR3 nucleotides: TGCAGTGCTAGAGATATCGATGGCTACACCTTC. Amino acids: CSARDIDGYTF.

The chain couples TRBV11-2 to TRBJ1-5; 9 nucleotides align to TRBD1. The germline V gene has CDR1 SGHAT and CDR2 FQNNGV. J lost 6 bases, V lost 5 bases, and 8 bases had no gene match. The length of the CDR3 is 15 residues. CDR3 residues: CASSAVRGQGQPQHF. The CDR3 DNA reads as TGTGCCAGCAGCGCGGTACGGGGACAGGGTCAGCCCCAGCATTTT.

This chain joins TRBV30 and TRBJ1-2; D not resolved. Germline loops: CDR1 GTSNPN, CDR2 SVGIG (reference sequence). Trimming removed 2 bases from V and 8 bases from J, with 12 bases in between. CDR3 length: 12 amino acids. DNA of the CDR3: TGTGCCTGGAGTCCAGACTTTAGCGGCTACACCTTC. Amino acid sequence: CAWSPDFSGYTF.

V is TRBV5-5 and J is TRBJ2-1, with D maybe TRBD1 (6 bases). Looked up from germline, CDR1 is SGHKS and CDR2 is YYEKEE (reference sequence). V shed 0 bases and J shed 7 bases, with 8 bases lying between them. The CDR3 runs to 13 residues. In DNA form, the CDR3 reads TGTGCCAGCAGCTTGGTGGGGGCTAATGAGCAGTTCTTC. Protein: CASSLVGANEQFF.

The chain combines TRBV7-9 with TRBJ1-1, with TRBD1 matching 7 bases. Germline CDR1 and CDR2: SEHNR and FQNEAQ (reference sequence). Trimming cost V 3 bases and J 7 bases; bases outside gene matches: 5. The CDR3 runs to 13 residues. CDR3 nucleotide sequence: TGTGCCAGCAGCTTGACAGGGTCCTATGAAGCTTTCTTT. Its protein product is CASSLTGSYEAFF.

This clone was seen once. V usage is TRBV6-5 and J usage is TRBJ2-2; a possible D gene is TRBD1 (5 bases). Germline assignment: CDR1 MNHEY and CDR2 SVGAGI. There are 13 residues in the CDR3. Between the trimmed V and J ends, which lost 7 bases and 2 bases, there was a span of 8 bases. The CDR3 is CASITGNTGELFF. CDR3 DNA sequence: TGTGCCAGCATTACAGGAAACACCGGGGAGCTGTTTTTT.

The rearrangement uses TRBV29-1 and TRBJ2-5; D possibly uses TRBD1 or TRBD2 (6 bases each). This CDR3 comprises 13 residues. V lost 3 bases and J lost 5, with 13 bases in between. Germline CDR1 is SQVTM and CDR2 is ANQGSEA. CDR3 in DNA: TGCAGCGTTGATAAGGGGGGCGGGGAGACCCAGTACTTC. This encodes CSVDKGGGETQYF.

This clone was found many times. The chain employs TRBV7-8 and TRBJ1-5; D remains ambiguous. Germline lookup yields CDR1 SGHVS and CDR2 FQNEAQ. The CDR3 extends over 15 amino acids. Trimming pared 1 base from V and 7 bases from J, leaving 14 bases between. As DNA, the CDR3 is TGTGCCAGCAGCTTAGTGGGCGAGGGCCGACAGCCCCAGCATTTT. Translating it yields CASSLVGEGRQPQHF.

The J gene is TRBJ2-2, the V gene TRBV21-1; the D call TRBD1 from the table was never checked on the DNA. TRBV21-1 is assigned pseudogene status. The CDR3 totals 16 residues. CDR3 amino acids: CASSKVGQINTGELFF. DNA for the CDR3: TGTGCCAGCAGCAAAGTAGGACAGATAAACACCGGGGAGCTGTTTTTT.

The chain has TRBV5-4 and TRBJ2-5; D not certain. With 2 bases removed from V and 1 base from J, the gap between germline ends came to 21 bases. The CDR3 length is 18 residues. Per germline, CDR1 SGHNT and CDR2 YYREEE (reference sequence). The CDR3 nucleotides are TGTGCCAGCAGCTTTGGGATCCGGACCCTTAAGGGCCAAGAGACCCAGTACTTC. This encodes CASSFGIRTLKGQETQYF.

CDR3 protein: CAWRKWTYQETQYF. CDR3 bases: TGTGCCTGGAGGAAATGGACTTACCAAGAGACCCAGTACTTC. J is TRBJ2-5 and V is TRBV30; weak D call: TRBD2 (5 bases). Deletions cut 3 bases from V and 0 bases from J, with 11 bases between. The length of the CDR3 is 14 residues. From germline, CDR1 is GTSNPN and CDR2 SVGIG (reference sequence).

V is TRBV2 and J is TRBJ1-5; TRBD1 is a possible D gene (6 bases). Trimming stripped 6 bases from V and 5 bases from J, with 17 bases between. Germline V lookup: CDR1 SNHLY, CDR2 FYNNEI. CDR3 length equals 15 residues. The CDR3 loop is CASRAPGQSDQPQHF. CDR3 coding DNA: TGTGCCAGCAGAGCACCCGGACAGAGCGATCAGCCCCAGCATTTT.

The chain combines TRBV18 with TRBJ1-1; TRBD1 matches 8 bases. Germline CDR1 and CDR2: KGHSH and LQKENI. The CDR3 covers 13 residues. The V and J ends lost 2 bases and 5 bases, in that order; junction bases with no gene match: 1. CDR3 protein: CASSPTGGTEAFF. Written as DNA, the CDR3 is TGTGCCAGCTCACCAACAGGGGGGACTGAAGCTTTCTTT.

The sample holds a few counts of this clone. This chain's CDR3 is CAISDSEWENNEQFF. DNA for the CDR3: TGTGCCATCAGTGACTCGGAGTGGGAGAACAATGAGCAGTTCTTC. The chain employs TRBV10-3 and TRBJ2-1, with D maybe TRBD2 (5 bases). V was clipped by 3 bases and J by 5 bases, with 14 bases between them. Germline V gene sequence: CDR1 ENHRY, CDR2 SYGVKD. This CDR3 contains 15 residues.

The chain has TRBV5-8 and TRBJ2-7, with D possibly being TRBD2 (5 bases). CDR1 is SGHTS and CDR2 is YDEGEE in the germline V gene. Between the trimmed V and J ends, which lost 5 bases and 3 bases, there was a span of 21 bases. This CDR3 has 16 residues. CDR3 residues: CASSSTGGFGDYEQYF. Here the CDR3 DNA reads TGTGCCAGCAGTTCTACCGGAGGCTTTGGAGACTACGAGCAGTACTTC.

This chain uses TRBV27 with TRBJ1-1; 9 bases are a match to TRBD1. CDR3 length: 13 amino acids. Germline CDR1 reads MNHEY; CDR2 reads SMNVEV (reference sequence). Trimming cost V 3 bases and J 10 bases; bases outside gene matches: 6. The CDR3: CASSFGGDRVAFF. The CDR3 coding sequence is TGTGCCAGCAGTTTCGGGGGGGACAGGGTAGCTTTCTTT.

In DNA form, the CDR3 reads TGTGCCTGGAGTGTACTAAGCCGCTCTGGCTACACCTTC. Amino acid sequence: CAWSVLSRSGYTF. The chain carries TRBV30 and TRBJ1-2; D unresolved. The V gene lost 0 bases and the J gene lost 7 bases, with 12 bases spanning the gap. Germline V gene lookup returns CDR1 GTSNPN and CDR2 SVGIG (reference sequence). CDR3 size: 13 residues. The entire variable domain, with the rest obtained from reference TRBV30 and TRBJ1-2, is as follows: SQTIHQWPATLVQPVGSPLSLECTVEGTSNPNLYWYRQAAGRGLQLLFYSVGIGQISSEVPQNLSASRPQDRQFILSSKKLLLSDSGFYLCAWSVLSRSGYTFGSGTRLTVV.

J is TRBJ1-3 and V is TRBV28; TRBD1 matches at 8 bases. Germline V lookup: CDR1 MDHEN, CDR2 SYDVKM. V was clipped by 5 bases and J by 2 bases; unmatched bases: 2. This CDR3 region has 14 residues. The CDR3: CASSTTGAGNTIYF. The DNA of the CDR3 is TGTGCCAGCAGTACGACAGGGGCTGGAAACACCATATATTTT.

The CDR3 DNA is TGTGCCAGCAGCCCTGACAGGGCTGGAAACACCATATATTTT. Translating gives CASSPDRAGNTIYF. The chain combines TRBV7-9 with TRBJ1-3; 7 bases match TRBD1. This CDR3 spans 14 amino acids. Germline CDR1 is SEHNR and CDR2 is FQNEAQ (reference sequence). V lost 5 bases to trimming and J lost 2 bases; unmatched junction nucleotides: 3.

CDR3 DNA: TGTGCCAGCAGTGACGACGAGGACAGGCGATCCCCCGCTAACTATGGCTACACCTTC. It specifies CASSDDEDRRSPANYGYTF. The chain carries TRBV2 and TRBJ1-2, with 7 bases matching TRBD1. The length of the CDR3 is 19 residues. Germline CDR1 SNHLY, CDR2 FYNNEI. Losses at the gene ends were 3 bases for V and 0 bases for J; bases not matched to a gene: 16.

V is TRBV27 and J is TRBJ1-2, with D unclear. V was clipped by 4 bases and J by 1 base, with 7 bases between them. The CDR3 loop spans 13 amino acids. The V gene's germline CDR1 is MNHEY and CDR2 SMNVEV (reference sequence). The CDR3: CASSSADNYGYTF. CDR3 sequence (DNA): TGTGCCAGCAGTTCGGCGGATAACTATGGCTACACCTTC.

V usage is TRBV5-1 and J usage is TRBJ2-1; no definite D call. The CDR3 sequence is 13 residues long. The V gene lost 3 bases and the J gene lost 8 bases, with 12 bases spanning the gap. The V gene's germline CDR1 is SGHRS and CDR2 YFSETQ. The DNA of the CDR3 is TGCGCCAGCAGCTCGACCGTGAAGGATGAGCAGTTCTTC. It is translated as CASSSTVKDEQFF.

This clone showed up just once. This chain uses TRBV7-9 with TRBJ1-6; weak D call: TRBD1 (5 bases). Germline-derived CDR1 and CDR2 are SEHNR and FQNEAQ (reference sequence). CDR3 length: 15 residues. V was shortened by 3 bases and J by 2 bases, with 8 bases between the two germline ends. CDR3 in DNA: TGTGCCAGCAGCTTGCAGGGTCCCTATAATTCACCCCTCCACTTT. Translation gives CASSLQGPYNSPLHF.